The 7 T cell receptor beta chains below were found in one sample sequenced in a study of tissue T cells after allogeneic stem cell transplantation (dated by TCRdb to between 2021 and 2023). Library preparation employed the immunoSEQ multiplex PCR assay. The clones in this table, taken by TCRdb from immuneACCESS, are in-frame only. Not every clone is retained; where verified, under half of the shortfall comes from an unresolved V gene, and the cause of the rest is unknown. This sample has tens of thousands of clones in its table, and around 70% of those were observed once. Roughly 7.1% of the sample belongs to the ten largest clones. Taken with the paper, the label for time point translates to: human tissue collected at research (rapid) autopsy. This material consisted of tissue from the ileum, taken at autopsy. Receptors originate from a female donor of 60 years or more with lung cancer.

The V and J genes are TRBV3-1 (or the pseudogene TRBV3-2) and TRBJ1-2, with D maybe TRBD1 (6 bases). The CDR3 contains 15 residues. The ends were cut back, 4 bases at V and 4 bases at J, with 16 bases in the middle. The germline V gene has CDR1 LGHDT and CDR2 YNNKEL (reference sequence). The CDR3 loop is CASSPRGATSYGYTF. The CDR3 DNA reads TGTGCCAGCAGCCCACGGGGGGCTACTAGCTATGGCTACACCTTC.

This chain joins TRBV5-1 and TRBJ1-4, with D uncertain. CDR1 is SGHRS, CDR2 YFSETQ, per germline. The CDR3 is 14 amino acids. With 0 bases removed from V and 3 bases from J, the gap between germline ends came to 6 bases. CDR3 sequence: CASSLGGANEKLFF. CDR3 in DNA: TGCGCCAGCAGCTTGGGCGGGGCTAATGAAAAACTGTTTTTT. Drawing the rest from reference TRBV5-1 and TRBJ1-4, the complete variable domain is KAGVTQTPRYLIKTRGQQVTLSCSPISGHRSVSWYQQTPGQGLQFLFEYFSETQRNKGNFPGRFSGRQFSNSRSEMNVSTLELGDSALYLCASSLGGANEKLFFGSGTQLSVL.

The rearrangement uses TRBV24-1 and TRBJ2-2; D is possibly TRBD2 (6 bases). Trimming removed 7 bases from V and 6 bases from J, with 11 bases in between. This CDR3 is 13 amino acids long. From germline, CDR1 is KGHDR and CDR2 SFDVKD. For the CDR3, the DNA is TGTGCCACCAGCCTGCGGGATTCCGGGGAGCTGTTTTTT. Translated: CATSLRDSGELFF.

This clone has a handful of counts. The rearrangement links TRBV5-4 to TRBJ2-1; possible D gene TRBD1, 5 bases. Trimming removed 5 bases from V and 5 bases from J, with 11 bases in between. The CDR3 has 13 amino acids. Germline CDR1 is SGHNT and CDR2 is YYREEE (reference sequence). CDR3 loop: CASSSDRNNEQFF. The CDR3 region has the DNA TGTGCCAGCAGTTCCGACAGAAACAATGAGCAGTTCTTC. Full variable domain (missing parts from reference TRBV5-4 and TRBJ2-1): ETGVTQSPTHLIKTRGQQVTLRCSSQSGHNTVSWYQQALGQGPQFIFQYYREEENGRGNFPPRFSGLQFPNYSSELNVNALELDDSALYLCASSSDRNNEQFFGPGTRLTVL.

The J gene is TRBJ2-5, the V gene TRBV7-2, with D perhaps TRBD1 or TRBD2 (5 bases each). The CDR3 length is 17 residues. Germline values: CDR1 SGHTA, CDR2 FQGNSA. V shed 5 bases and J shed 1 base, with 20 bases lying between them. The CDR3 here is CASSLEGRLALQETQYF. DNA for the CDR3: TGTGCCAGCAGCCTCGAGGGGCGCCTAGCCCTCCAAGAGACCCAGTACTTC.

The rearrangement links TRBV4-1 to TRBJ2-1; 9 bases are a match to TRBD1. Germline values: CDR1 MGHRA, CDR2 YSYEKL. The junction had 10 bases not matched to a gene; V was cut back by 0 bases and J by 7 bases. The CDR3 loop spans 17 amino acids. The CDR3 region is CASSQEGSDRGLNEQFF. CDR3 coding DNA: TGCGCCAGCAGCCAAGAGGGGAGCGACAGGGGGTTGAATGAGCAGTTCTTC.

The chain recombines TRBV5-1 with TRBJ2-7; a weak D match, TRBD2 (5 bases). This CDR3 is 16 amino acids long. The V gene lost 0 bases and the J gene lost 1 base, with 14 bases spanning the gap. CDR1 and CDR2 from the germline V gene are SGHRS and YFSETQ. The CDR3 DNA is TGCGCCAGCAGCTTGGATGCTTCTGGGAGATCCTACGAGCAGTACTTC. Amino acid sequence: CASSLDASGRSYEQYF.